This T cell receptor beta chain emerged from a study of cytomegalovirus exposure and HLA in healthy donors. Overall study results and limits: There were some public TCRs occurring in many donors, but most TCR sequences were rare.

A word on this clone: No antigen is known for it.

The assay was immunoSEQ multiplex PCR, and TCRdb's table has in-frame clones only and misses some. The sample lists 140,000 or so clones, 90% occurring once. Unmatched junction bases numbered 6, after V lost 6 bases and J lost 4 bases. The CDR3 consists of 14 residues. The germline gives CDR1 MDHEN, CDR2 SYDVKM. The specimen was PBMCs. The chain couples TRBV28 to TRBJ1-5; 7 bases map to TRBD1. The receptor was isolated from a woman in her 30s in good health and CMV-seropositive. CDR3 DNA sequence: TGTGCCAGCAGCCCAGGGGGGCGAAATCAGCCCCAGCATTTT. It yields the protein CASSPGGRNQPQHF. The whole variable domain, remainder taken from reference TRBV28 and TRBJ1-5, is DVKVTQSSRYLVKRTGEKVFLECVQDMDHENMFWYRQDPGLGLRLIYFSYDVKMKEKGDIPEGYSVSREKKERFSLILESASTNQTSMYLCASSPGGRNQPQHFGDGTRLSIL.